The next 20 T cell receptor beta chains were all read from a single sample in a study of early stage breast cancer tumors. Assay: immunoSEQ multiplex PCR; the TCRdb copy retains only in-frame clones and omits some. The sample lists 9,000 to 13,000 clones; about four fifths were seen once. Source material: breast tumor tissue. These TCRs come from a person aged 70 to 85 with breast cancer.

The chain employs TRBV4-1 and TRBJ1-2, with 9 bases aligning to TRBD1. The V gene's germline CDR1 is MGHRA and CDR2 YSYEKL. V shed 3 bases and J 7 bases; nucleotides not matched to a gene: 15. CDR3 length: 17 residues. The CDR3 sequence is CASSHSPIPGQGGGYTF. CDR3 DNA: TGCGCCAGCAGCCACAGTCCGATCCCGGGACAGGGTGGTGGCTACACCTTC.

The chain couples TRBV5-1 to TRBJ2-6, with D unresolved. Looked up from germline, CDR1 is SGHRS and CDR2 is YFSETQ. The CDR3 extends over 18 amino acids. Trimming stripped 3 bases from V and 4 bases from J, with 20 bases between. DNA for the CDR3: TGCGCCAGCAGCTCCCAGTCAACTCAGGCTGGAGGGGCCAACGTCCTGACTTTC. This gives the protein CASSSQSTQAGGANVLTF.

This clone was counted a single time. CDR3 sequence reads: CASKRTDQETQYF. The CDR3 DNA reads as TGTGCCAGCAAAAGGACAGACCAAGAGACCCAGTACTTC. The chain is built from TRBV6-1 and TRBJ2-5, with D maybe TRBD1 (6 bases). There are 13 residues in the CDR3. V was clipped by 7 bases and J by 0 bases, with 9 bases between them. Germline V gene lookup returns CDR1 MNHNS and CDR2 SASEGT.

This chain uses TRBV6-1 with TRBJ2-5; 7 bases fit TRBD2. J lost 1 base, V lost 4 bases, and 12 bases had no gene match. There are 17 residues in the CDR3. Germline loops: CDR1 MNHNS, CDR2 SASEGT. For the CDR3, the DNA is TGTGCCAGCAGTGGGTTTTTAGGCGGGGGTCCCCAAGAGACCCAGTACTTC. Its protein is CASSGFLGGGPQETQYF.

V usage is TRBV6-1 and J usage is TRBJ2-7; 7 bases are a match to TRBD1. Germline V lookup: CDR1 MNHNS, CDR2 SASEGT. The CDR3 loop spans 15 amino acids. The V and J ends lost 7 bases and 0 bases, in that order; junction bases with no gene match: 9. CDR3 region: CASTPGQAISYEQYF. CDR3 sequence (DNA): TGTGCCAGCACCCCCGGACAGGCCATCTCCTACGAGCAGTACTTC.

This clone counts as medium-sized. The chain employs TRBV7-7 and TRBJ2-7; no reliable D call. The CDR3 spans 12 residues. In germline, CDR1 is SSHAT, CDR2 FNYEAQ (reference sequence). V lost 7 bases and J 4 bases, leaving 11 bases between the germline ends. Here the CDR3 DNA reads TGTGCCAGCACAGGCTCCGTATACGAGCAGTACTTC. Amino acid sequence: CASTGSVYEQYF.

The table lists this clone with a few counts. The chain combines TRBV9 with TRBJ2-1; TRBD1 is a possible D gene (6 bases). V lost 0 bases and J 5 bases, leaving 9 bases between the germline ends. The CDR3 has 14 residues. The V gene's germline CDR1 is SGDLS and CDR2 YYNGEE. Here the CDR3 DNA reads TGTGCCAGCAGCGTAGTAGGGGGAAACAATGAGCAGTTCTTC. Amino acids: CASSVVGGNNEQFF. Variable domain in full (rest from reference TRBV9 and TRBJ2-1): DSGVTQTPKHLITATGQRVTLRCSPRSGDLSVYWYQQSLDQGLQFLIQYYNGEERAKGNILERFSAQQFPDLHSELNLSSLELGDSALYFCASSVVGGNNEQFFGPGTRLTVL.

The chain couples TRBV6-5 to TRBJ1-1; a weak D match, TRBD1 (6 bases). Trimming pared 2 bases from V and 3 bases from J, leaving 13 bases between. There are 15 residues in the CDR3. Germline loops: CDR1 MNHEY, CDR2 SVGAGI. The CDR3 loop reads CASSYTTGEDTEAFF. The CDR3 DNA reads TGTGCCAGCAGTTACACGACAGGAGAGGACACTGAAGCTTTCTTT.

V usage is TRBV10-3 and J usage is TRBJ2-1, with D possibly TRBD2 on 6 matching bases. The CDR3 covers 13 residues. V was trimmed by 4 bases and J by 6 bases, leaving 10 bases between them. CDR1 and CDR2 (germline): ENHRY, SYGVKD. The CDR3 spells CAISGTNANEQFF. For the CDR3, the DNA is TGTGCCATCAGTGGGACTAATGCCAATGAGCAGTTCTTC.

The gene calls are TRBV29-1 and TRBJ1-2; 7 nucleotides agree with TRBD1. The CDR3 contains 13 residues. Germline trimming cut 0 bases from V and 4 bases from J; bases unmatched to any gene: 2. Per germline, CDR1 SQVTM and CDR2 ANQGSEA. CDR3 loop: CSVEEGQRYGYTF. The DNA for the CDR3 is TGCAGCGTTGAAGAGGGACAGCGCTATGGCTACACCTTC. The variable domain in full, completed from reference TRBV29-1 and TRBJ1-2, reads SAVISQKPSRDICQRGTSLTIQCQVDSQVTMMFWYRQQPGQSLTLIATANQGSEATYESGFVIDKFPISRPNLTFSTLTVSNMSPEDSSIYLCSVEEGQRYGYTFGSGTRLTVV.

The genes are TRBV11-2 and TRBJ1-2; tentatively, D is TRBD1 (5 bases). From germline, CDR1 is SGHAT and CDR2 FQNNGV. Trimming cost V 0 bases and J 4 bases, with 21 bases left between them. The CDR3 extends over 18 amino acids. CDR3 sequence: CASSLDFSLRGPTYGYTF. The CDR3 region has the DNA TGTGCCAGCAGCTTAGACTTTTCTCTAAGGGGTCCCACCTATGGCTACACCTTC.

V usage is TRBV30 and J usage is TRBJ2-3; possibly TRBD2 for D (6 bases). V lost 1 base and J lost 8, with 19 bases in between. Germline V gives CDR1 GTSNPN, CDR2 SVGIG (reference sequence). The CDR3 consists of 15 residues. For the CDR3, the DNA is TGTGCCTGGAGTGCGCGGGGACTTGCTGGGGGTACGCAGTATTTT. Translation: CAWSARGLAGGTQYF. Based on the CDR3 plus reference TRBV30 and TRBJ2-3, the full variable domain is SQTIHQWPATLVQPVGSPLSLECTVEGTSNPNLYWYRQAAGRGLQLLFYSVGIGQISSEVPQNLSASRPQDRQFILSSKKLLLSDSGFYLCAWSARGLAGGTQYFGPGTRLTVL.

This sequence joins TRBV4-1 and TRBJ1-4; 8 positions agree with TRBD1. Looked up from germline, CDR1 is MGHRA and CDR2 is YSYEKL. V was clipped by 4 bases and J by 8 bases; unmatched bases: 6. The CDR3 is 14 amino acids. Here the CDR3 reads CASSRGQGAEKLFF. The CDR3 region has the DNA TGCGCCAGCAGCCGAGGACAGGGCGCGGAAAAACTGTTTTTT.

This chain joins TRBV11-3 and TRBJ2-1; 13 bases line up with TRBD2. V lost 6 bases, J lost 9 bases, and 11 bases stayed unmatched. Germline assignment: CDR1 SGHNT and CDR2 YENEEA. This CDR3 spans 16 amino acids. CDR3 DNA sequence: TGTGCCAGCAGTTTGGAAACTAGCGGGAGGGCCCCTGAGCAGTTCTTC. This gives the protein CASSLETSGRAPEQFF.

This clone has only a few counts. J is TRBJ1-2 and V is TRBV6-5; 7 positions agree with TRBD1. CDR3 size: 14 residues. Germline-derived CDR1 and CDR2 are MNHEY and SVGAGI. V dropped 2 bases and J dropped 3; count of bases not matched to a gene: 3. The CDR3, as DNA: TGTGCCAGCAGTTACGAAGGGGGCCACTATGGCTACACCTTC. Its translation is CASSYEGGHYGYTF.

This rearrangement joins TRBV6-1 to TRBJ2-3; 11 bases are shared with TRBD1. There are 14 residues in the CDR3. Per germline, CDR1 MNHNS and CDR2 SASEGT. V lost 7 bases, J lost 6 bases, and 6 bases stayed unmatched. Here the CDR3 reads CASTGQGAGDTQYF. CDR3 DNA: TGTGCCAGCACCGGACAGGGGGCAGGTGATACGCAGTATTTT.

The J gene is TRBJ1-2, the V gene TRBV29-1; TRBD1 is a possible D gene (5 bases). The germline V gene encodes CDR1 SQVTM and CDR2 ANQGSEA. The ends were cut back, 6 bases at V and 6 bases at J, with 11 bases in the middle. There are 11 residues in the CDR3. The CDR3 is CSVEQGDGYTF. CDR3 in DNA: TGCAGCGTGGAGCAGGGCGATGGCTACACCTTC.

As concerns this clone: A read error may account for a junction end that differs from germline. The chain employs TRBV7-7 and TRBJ2-1, with TRBD2 identical over 12 bases. CDR1 and CDR2 from the germline V gene are SSHAT and FNYEAQ (reference sequence). The length of the CDR3 is 16 residues. CDR3 loop: CASSLRTSGNYNEQFF. The DNA for the CDR3 is TGTGCTAGCAGCCTTCGGACTAGCGGGAATTACAATGAGCAGTTCTTC.

The CDR3 loop is CASSKFTARNEKLFF. DNA for the CDR3: TGTGCCAGCAGCAAATTTACCGCCAGGAATGAAAAACTGTTTTTT. This rearrangement joins TRBV6-5 to TRBJ1-4; D is undetermined. Trimming removed 6 bases at V and 5 bases at J, with 16 bases between. Germline values: CDR1 MNHEY, CDR2 SVGAGI. The CDR3 consists of 15 residues.

CDR3 sequence (DNA): TGTGCCAGCAGCAGTACTAGCGGGCCCGCCTACGAGCAGTACTTC. Translation: CASSSTSGPAYEQYF. The chain links TRBV5-5 to TRBJ2-7; 9 bases are a match to TRBD2. The germline V gene has CDR1 SGHKS and CDR2 YYEKEE (reference sequence). The trim removed 4 bases at V and 2 bases at J, leaving 7 bases unmatched. The CDR3 totals 15 residues.